The 29 T cell receptor beta chains listed next were all sequenced from one sample in a study of T-cell memory formation after mild COVID-19. TCRdb re-called the 5' RACE reads through MiXCR, storing one row per CDR3 protein. The sample consists of some 200,000 distinct CDR3 sequences, around 9.5% of them appearing once. Sequences were obtained from PBMCs or a T cell subset sorted from them (not recorded which). These receptors were collected from a young man who had mild COVID-19 (a few samples of this study predate the infection). Cell type and time point are not known.

This clonotype has at least ten counts. The chain recombines TRBV7-2 with TRBJ1-2, with D tentatively TRBD1 (6 bases). Germline assignment: CDR1 SGHTA and CDR2 FQGNSA. The V end was cut by 5 bases, the J end by 7 bases, with 17 bases between. The CDR3 is 14 amino acids. CDR3: CASSPSGGAGGYTF. CDR3 nucleotides: TGTGCCAGCAGCCCCTCGGGGGGGGCTGGTGGCTACACCTTC.

This clonotype was observed many times. This chain connects TRBV5-5 to TRBJ2-7; 10 bases match TRBD1. V shed 4 bases, J shed 0 bases, and the junction held 7 bases outside the gene matches. Germline CDR1 is SGHKS and CDR2 is YYEKEE (reference sequence). The CDR3 spans 16 residues. CDR3: CASSPGQGTISYEQYF. CDR3 nucleotides: TGTGCCAGCAGCCCGGGACAGGGGACCATCTCCTACGAGCAGTACTTC.

The V gene is TRBV10-3, the J gene TRBJ1-1, with D maybe TRBD1 (6 bases). Deletions cut 6 bases from V and 1 base from J, with 9 bases between. Germline V gives CDR1 ENHRY, CDR2 SYGVKD. The CDR3 spans 13 residues. The CDR3 coding sequence is TGTGCCATCAGAGGACAGCCGAACACTGAAGCTTTCTTT. As protein: CAIRGQPNTEAFF.

This clonotype was counted only a few times. The V gene is TRBV12-3 or TRBV12-4, the J gene TRBJ1-1; 7 bases line up with TRBD1. The CDR3 spans 15 residues. V lost 2 bases to trimming and J lost 4 bases; unmatched junction nucleotides: 7. The CDR3 DNA reads TGTGCCAGCAGTTTACTGCCAGGGGGTGGCACTGAAGCTTTCTTT. It encodes CASSLLPGGGTEAFF.

This clonotype was picked up a small number of times. This chain links TRBV5-1 with TRBJ2-3; tentative D call: TRBD2 (6 bases). The germline V and J ends were trimmed by 3 bases and 4 bases, with 15 bases remaining between them. CDR3 length: 15 amino acids. The germline gives CDR1 SGHRS, CDR2 YFSETQ. The CDR3 DNA is TGCGCCAGCAGCTCGACGGGGGTACCGGCAGATACGCAGTATTTT. It specifies CASSSTGVPADTQYF.

J is TRBJ2-3 and V is TRBV5-1; the match to TRBD1 covers 10 bases. CDR1 and CDR2 (germline): SGHRS, YFSETQ. The CDR3 loop spans 16 amino acids. J lost 4 bases, V lost 4 bases, and 9 bases had no gene match. The CDR3 nucleotides read TGCGCCAGCAGCCCCCGGACAGGGGGGAAAGCAGATACGCAGTATTTT. Its protein product is CASSPRTGGKADTQYF.

This clonotype was recorded many times. V gene TRBV11-2 combines with J gene TRBJ2-5, with 8 bases that match TRBD2. Germline lookup yields CDR1 SGHAT and CDR2 FQNNGV. This CDR3 is 14 amino acids long. The V gene end was trimmed by 1 base and the J gene end by 5 bases; junction bases not matched to a gene: 3. CDR3 coding DNA: TGTGCCAGCAGCTTAGTAGCGGGGATTGAGACCCAGTACTTC. Protein: CASSLVAGIETQYF.

As to this clonotype: This may be a read error, as it is one base from a much larger clone. This chain links TRBV18 with TRBJ1-1; 7 bases match TRBD1. J gave up 1 base and V 2 bases, and 1 base lay outside the gene matches. CDR3 size: 14 residues. Germline CDR1 is KGHSH and CDR2 is LQKENI. CDR3 in DNA: TGTGCCAGCTCACCAGACAGGGCGAACACTGAAGCTTTCTTT. It codes for CASSPDRANTEAFF.

The chain employs TRBV11-2 and TRBJ1-3, with TRBD1 matching over 8 bases. The ends lost 2 bases at V and 8 bases at J; junction bases unmatched: 8. This CDR3 spans 15 amino acids. CDR1 and CDR2 (germline): SGHAT, FQNNGV. The CDR3 reads CASSLFLGQGHTIYF. Here the CDR3 DNA reads TGTGCCAGCAGCTTATTCCTCGGACAGGGACACACCATATATTTT.

The chain joins TRBV3-1 to TRBJ1-6; D may be TRBD1 (6 bases). Trimming stripped 1 base from V and 9 bases from J, with 10 bases between. Germline V gene lookup returns CDR1 LGHDT and CDR2 YNNKEL (reference sequence). There are 14 residues in the CDR3. CDR3 loop: CASSQAGGVSPLHF. CDR3 DNA: TGTGCCAGCAGCCAAGCGGGGGGCGTTTCACCCCTCCACTTT.

The table lists this clonotype with many counts. The chain joins TRBV5-1 to TRBJ2-3; weak D call: TRBD2 (5 bases). Trimming left V 0 bases short and J 3 bases short, with 8 bases between. Germline-derived CDR1 and CDR2 are SGHRS and YFSETQ. This CDR3 comprises 14 residues. The CDR3 region is CASSLATGTDTQYF. CDR3 DNA: TGCGCCAGCAGCTTGGCAACGGGGACAGATACGCAGTATTTT.

CDR3 loop: CASSYGGTGGETQYF. DNA for the CDR3: TGTGCCAGCAGTTACGGTGGGACAGGGGGGGAGACCCAGTACTTC. The V gene is TRBV6-5, the J gene TRBJ2-5; TRBD1 agrees at 11 bases. V was clipped by 2 bases and J by 5 bases; unmatched bases: 4. Germline CDR1 is MNHEY and CDR2 is SVGAGI. This CDR3 is 15 amino acids long.

This clonotype appeared a few times. The V gene is TRBV20-1, the J gene TRBJ2-3; D unresolved. There are 11 residues in the CDR3. The V and J ends lost 6 bases and 6 bases respectively, with 10 bases between them. The V gene's germline CDR1 is DFQATT and CDR2 SNEGSKA (reference sequence). The CDR3 bases are TGCAGTGCCTGGACGAGGGATACGCAGTATTTT. It codes for CSAWTRDTQYF.

At least ten counts were recorded for this clonotype. The genes are TRBV12-3 or TRBV12-4 and TRBJ2-7; D not certain. The CDR3 sequence is 14 residues long. V lost 0 bases and J lost 0, with 6 bases in between. The CDR3 sequence is CASSLAPSSYEQYF. CDR3 DNA sequence: TGTGCCAGCAGTTTAGCCCCCTCCTCCTACGAGCAGTACTTC.

The table lists this clonotype with a few counts. This chain uses TRBV6-6 with TRBJ1-2; 7 positions match TRBD1. Looked up from germline, CDR1 is MNHNY and CDR2 is SVGAGI (reference sequence). With 6 bases clipped from V and 0 bases from J, the junction kept 7 bases outside the gene matches. The CDR3 length is 15 residues. CDR3 amino acids: CASRPTGDSNYGYTF. The DNA for the CDR3 is TGTGCCAGCAGACCTACAGGGGATTCTAACTATGGCTACACCTTC.

On this clonotype: A much larger clone differs from this one at a single base, so this may be a read error. The V gene is TRBV12-3 or TRBV12-4, the J gene TRBJ1-5; no definite D call. Trimming shortened V by 5 bases and J by 4 bases, and 9 bases separated the two germline ends. The CDR3 totals 13 residues. CDR3 protein: CASSPQWNQPQHF. DNA for the CDR3: TGTGCCAGCAGTCCACAGTGGAATCAGCCCCAGCATTTT.

This clonotype was counted at least ten times. This chain uses TRBV5-1 with TRBJ2-5, with a possible D match to TRBD1 (6 bases). Trimming left V 6 bases short and J 5 bases short, with 17 bases between. The CDR3 covers 14 residues. Germline assignment: CDR1 SGHRS and CDR2 YFSETQ. The CDR3 sequence is CASNQQTGGETQYF. CDR3 coding DNA: TGCGCCAGCAACCAACAGACAGGAGGCGAGACCCAGTACTTC.

V and J are TRBV3-1 and TRBJ2-3; TRBD2 matches at 10 bases. Germline V gene sequence: CDR1 LGHDT, CDR2 YNNKEL (reference sequence). The ends lost 4 bases at V and 4 bases at J; junction bases unmatched: 5. This CDR3 region has 15 residues. The CDR3 is CASSPMSGGADTQYF. The CDR3 DNA follows: TGTGCCAGCAGCCCCATGAGCGGGGGGGCAGATACGCAGTATTTT.

The chain uses TRBV4-2 and TRBJ1-4; TRBD1 might be the D (5 bases). V shed 8 bases and J shed 2 bases, with 15 bases lying between them. The CDR3 length is 15 residues. From germline, CDR1 is LGHNA and CDR2 YNFKEQ. CDR3 DNA sequence: TGTGCCAGCGCCGAACGGGCAGGGACTAATGAAAAACTGTTTTTT. Its protein product is CASAERAGTNEKLFF.

V is TRBV10-1 and J is TRBJ2-2; D unresolved. The CDR3 consists of 8 residues. In germline, CDR1 is WNHNN, CDR2 SYGVQD (reference sequence). Deletions cut 11 bases from V and 6 bases from J, with 1 base between. CDR3 DNA sequence: TGCGCCTCCGGGGAGCTGTTTTTT. Translated: CASGELFF.

This clonotype turned up a few times. J is TRBJ2-4 and V is TRBV5-1, with D possibly being TRBD1 (6 bases). V was trimmed by 1 base and J by 0 bases, leaving 17 bases between them. Germline CDR1 is SGHRS and CDR2 is YFSETQ. The CDR3 is 18 residues long. The CDR3 spells CASSLRGSLDGAKNIQYF. The CDR3 DNA follows: TGCGCCAGCAGCTTGAGGGGGAGCCTTGACGGAGCCAAAAACATTCAGTACTTC.

This clonotype was recorded many times. The chain has TRBV21-1 and TRBJ1-5; whether TRBD1, the table's D call, matches the DNA was not checked. TRBV21-1 is flagged as a pseudogene. CDR3 length: 19 residues. CDR3 DNA: TGTGCCAGCAGCAAAGATGAAGCAGCAACGGACAGAGATAATCAGCCCCAGCATTTT. It encodes CASSKDEAATDRDNQPQHF.

The V call is TRBV5-5, the J call TRBJ2-4; D is tentatively TRBD1 or TRBD2 (5 bases each). The CDR3 loop spans 15 amino acids. Trimming cost V 4 bases and J 7 bases, with 18 bases left between them. Germline V gene sequence: CDR1 SGHKS, CDR2 YYEKEE (reference sequence). In DNA, the CDR3 is TGTGCCAGCAGCAACCGGGACCCTCCTGGGAACATTCAGTACTTC. Translation: CASSNRDPPGNIQYF.

This clonotype occurred a few times. This chain links TRBV7-9 with TRBJ1-2; D unresolved. CDR1 is SEHNR and CDR2 is FQNEAQ in the germline V gene (reference sequence). The CDR3 consists of 15 residues. Trimming took 0 bases from V and 12 from J, leaving 20 bases between them. CDR3 coding DNA: TGTGCCAGCAGCTTAGCGCAGGATCCTAACCCCCCCCACACCTTC. Translation gives CASSLAQDPNPPHTF.

This clonotype was counted only a few times. This chain links TRBV6-1 with TRBJ2-6; no reliable D call. Between the trimmed V and J ends, which lost 2 bases and 5 bases, there was a span of 10 bases. This CDR3 has 15 residues. The germline gives CDR1 MNHNS, CDR2 SASEGT. CDR3 in DNA: TGTGCCAGCAGTGAACTGGGCGGACGGGCCAACGTCCTGACTTTC. This sequence encodes CASSELGGRANVLTF.

This clonotype has at least ten counts. V gene TRBV4-3 combines with J gene TRBJ2-3; D perhaps matches TRBD1 (5 bases). Germline V lookup: CDR1 LGHNA, CDR2 YSLEER. V lost 1 base and J 0 bases, leaving 8 bases between the germline ends. The CDR3 runs to 15 residues. CDR3 sequence: CASSQGGASTDTQYF. Here the CDR3 DNA reads TGCGCCAGCAGCCAAGGTGGGGCGAGCACAGATACGCAGTATTTT.

The chain uses TRBV7-9 and TRBJ1-2; D is ambiguous. Germline V gives CDR1 SEHNR, CDR2 FQNEAQ (reference sequence). V was pared by 5 bases and J by 6 bases, with 13 bases between. The CDR3 length is 13 residues. CDR3 sequence (DNA): TGTGCCAGCAGCCGGTCGCAAGGGAATGGCTACACCTTC. This encodes CASSRSQGNGYTF.

CDR3 bases: TGTGCCAGCAGCCTCCGGGCAGACCAAGAGACCCAGTACTTC. This sequence encodes CASSLRADQETQYF. The rearrangement joins TRBV3-1 to TRBJ2-5; no clear D. Germline loops: CDR1 LGHDT, CDR2 YNNKEL (reference sequence). The CDR3 spans 14 residues. With 4 bases removed from V and 0 bases from J, the gap between germline ends came to 9 bases.

This clonotype was seen a few times. V usage is TRBV6-1 and J usage is TRBJ1-5; D not resolved. The germline gives CDR1 MNHNS, CDR2 SASEGT. Trimming took 6 bases from V and 0 from J, leaving 15 bases between them. The CDR3 length is 16 residues. This chain's CDR3 is CASREEVLNSNQPQHF. DNA for the CDR3: TGTGCCAGCAGGGAGGAGGTCCTGAATAGCAATCAGCCCCAGCATTTT.